This T cell receptor (beta chain) originates from a study of blood T cell repertoires in COVID-19. The CDR3 is made up of 13 amino acids. In the authors' methods: Reference gene primer amplification gave estimated nucleated cell counts. The assay was immunoSEQ multiplex PCR, and TCRdb's table has in-frame clones only and misses some. V, J and clone size derive from that table, while D and trimming were established from the DNA sequence. The sample holds about 210,000 clones, approximately 75% seen once. The source is a man aged 35-49 years who had recovered from COVID-19. V usage is TRBV21-1 and J usage is TRBJ2-3; the table's D call, TRBD2, was not checked against the DNA. TRBV21-1 constitutes a pseudogene. Sequenced: PBMCs or T cells enriched from blood (not recorded which). CDR3 loop: CASSKSPRDTQYF. The CDR3 nucleotides are TGTGCCAGCAGCAAGTCCCCTAGGGATACGCAGTATTTT.